The TCR beta chain described here comes from a study of CD8+CD57+ T cells in acquired aplastic anemia. V dropped 0 bases and J dropped 1; count of bases not matched to a gene: 7. The CDR3 runs 17 residues. CDR1 and CDR2 from the germline V gene are LGHNA and YSLEER. About this clonotype: The antigen is not known.

It was genomic DNA that served as the template for profiling TCR beta VDJ and CDR3. One entry per CDR3 protein results from TCRdb running MiXCR on the reads. The sample lists approximately 98,000 distinct CDR3 sequences, 40% to 60% occurring once. Whole-study findings and limits: Levels of CD8+ Simpson's diversity were not significantly distinct in patients versus controls.

The chain joins TRBV4-3 to TRBJ1-1; 8 nucleotides line up with TRBD1. The receptor was isolated from a human donor in good health, serving as a control. Sequences were obtained from sorted CD4+, CD8+, or CD8+CD57+ T cells (not recorded which) from PBMCs. The CDR3 spells CASSQEGFGQGNTEAFF. CDR3 sequence (DNA): TGCGCCAGCAGCCAAGAAGGGTTTGGACAGGGGAACACTGAAGCTTTCTTT.